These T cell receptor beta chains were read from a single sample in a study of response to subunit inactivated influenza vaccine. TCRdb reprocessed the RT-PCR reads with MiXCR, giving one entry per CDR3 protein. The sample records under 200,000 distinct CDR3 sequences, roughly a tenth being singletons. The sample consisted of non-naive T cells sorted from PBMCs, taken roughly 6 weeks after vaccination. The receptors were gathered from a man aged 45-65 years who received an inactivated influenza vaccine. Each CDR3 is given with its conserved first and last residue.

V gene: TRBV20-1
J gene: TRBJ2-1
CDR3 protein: CSAYHSGRVYNEQFF

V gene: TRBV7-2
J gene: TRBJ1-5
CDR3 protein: CASSLVFRNQPQHF

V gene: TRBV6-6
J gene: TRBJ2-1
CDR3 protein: CASSTPPSGSNSYNEQFF

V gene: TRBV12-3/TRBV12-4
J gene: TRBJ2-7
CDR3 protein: CASSLNPGGPYEQYF

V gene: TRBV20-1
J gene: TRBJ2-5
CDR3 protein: CSAARHLGLAEETQYF

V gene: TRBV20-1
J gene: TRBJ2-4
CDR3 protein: CSAIQLAGNKNIQYF

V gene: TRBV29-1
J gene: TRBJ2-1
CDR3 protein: CSVDSGVVYNEQFF

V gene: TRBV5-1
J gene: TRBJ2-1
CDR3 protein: CASSLETGAYNEQFF

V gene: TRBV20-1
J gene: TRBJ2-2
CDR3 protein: CSATIGATGELFF

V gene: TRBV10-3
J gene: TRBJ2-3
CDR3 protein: CAIRRTSGVTDTQYF

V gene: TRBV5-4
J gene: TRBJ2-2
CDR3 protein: CASSLLSGYGFAGTGELFF

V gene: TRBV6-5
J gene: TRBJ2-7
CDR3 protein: CASSYLNTRQANYEQYF

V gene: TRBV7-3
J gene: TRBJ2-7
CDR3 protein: CASSPLGSSYEQYF

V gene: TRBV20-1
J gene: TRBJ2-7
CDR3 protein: CSARSPSGSEQYF

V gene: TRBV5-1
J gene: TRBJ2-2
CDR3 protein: CASSLSLAGDYTGELFF

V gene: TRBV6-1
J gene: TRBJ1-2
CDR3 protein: CASSARDRVPYGYTF

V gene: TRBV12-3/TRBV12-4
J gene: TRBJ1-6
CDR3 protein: CASSLGDRDNSPLHF

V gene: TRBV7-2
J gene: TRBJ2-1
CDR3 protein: CASSLDLYNEQFF

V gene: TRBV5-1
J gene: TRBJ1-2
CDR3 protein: CASSKTGLGGYTF

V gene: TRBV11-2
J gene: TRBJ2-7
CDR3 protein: CASSLGAVYEQYF

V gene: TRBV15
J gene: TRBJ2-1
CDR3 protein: CATSRDRAGINYNEQFF

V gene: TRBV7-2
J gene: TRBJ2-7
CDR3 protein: CASSLGTITYEQYF

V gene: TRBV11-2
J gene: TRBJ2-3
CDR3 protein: CASSLDLWDTQYF

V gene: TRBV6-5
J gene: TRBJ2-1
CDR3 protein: CASSYRTSGPRSYNEQFF

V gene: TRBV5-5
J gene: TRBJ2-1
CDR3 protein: CASSLHWRGYPYNEQFF

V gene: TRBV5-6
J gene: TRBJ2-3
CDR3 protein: CASSLRVSSTDTQYF

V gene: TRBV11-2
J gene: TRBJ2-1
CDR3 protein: CASSLVSHGTTKYNEQFF

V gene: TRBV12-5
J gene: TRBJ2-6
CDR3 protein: CASGLSGQGSGANVLTF

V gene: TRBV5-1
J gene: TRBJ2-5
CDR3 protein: CASSLANYGGETQYF